Each of the 13 T cell receptor beta chains below was sequenced from the same sample in a study of molecular identifiers for immune sequencing clone quantification. TCRdb passed the PCR reads through MiXCR, listing each CDR3 protein once. The data contain approximately 680,000 distinct CDR3 sequences, 25% of them singletons. The specimen was naive CD8+ T cells from blood, with Jurkat cell RNA spiked in. The subset here: FACS-sorted CD8+CD4-CCR7+CD45RA+ naive T cells. These receptor sequences come from a human donor in good health. Some libraries in this study had Jurkat cell RNA spiked in.

V gene TRBV19 combines with J gene TRBJ2-7; the match to TRBD1 covers 11 bases. V gave up 8 bases and J gave up 6 bases; unmatched junction bases: 3. Germline-derived CDR1 and CDR2 are LNHDA and SQIVND (reference sequence). CDR3 length: 12 residues. The CDR3 sequence is CASGQGASEQYF. In DNA, the CDR3 is TGTGCCAGTGGACAGGGGGCCTCCGAGCAGTACTTC.

In this sample, this clonotype turned up many times. V usage is TRBV19 and J usage is TRBJ2-1; no clear D gene. V shed 1 base and J shed 4 bases, with 5 bases lying between them. Germline loops: CDR1 LNHDA, CDR2 SQIVND (reference sequence). CDR3 length: 13 residues. The DNA of the CDR3 is TGTGCCAGTAGTATAGGAGGTTACAATGAGCAGTTCTTC. Residues: CASSIGGYNEQFF.

The V and J genes are TRBV15 and TRBJ1-5, with a tentative D call TRBD1 (6 bases). The germline V gene encodes CDR1 LNHNV and CDR2 YYDKDF (reference sequence). The CDR3 covers 14 residues. Deletions cut 4 bases from V and 2 bases from J, with 9 bases between. The CDR3 is CATSTRGRNQPQHF. DNA for the CDR3: TGTGCCACCAGCACCAGGGGTCGCAATCAGCCCCAGCATTTT. The full variable domain, in which reference TRBV15 and TRBJ1-5 provide the parts outside the CDR3, is DAMVIQNPRYQVTQFGKPVTLSCSQTLNHNVMYWYQQKSSQAPKLLFHYYDKDFNNEADTPDNFQSRRPNTSFCFLDIRSPGLGDTAMYLCATSTRGRNQPQHFGDGTRLSIL.

This clonotype was seen more than once but under ten times. V is TRBV20-1 and J is TRBJ2-7, with 7 bases aligning to TRBD2. Per germline, CDR1 DFQATT and CDR2 SNEGSKA (reference sequence). CDR3 length: 14 residues. The V and J ends lost 3 bases and 4 bases, in that order; junction bases with no gene match: 9. CDR3: CSASSREEGYEQYF. In DNA form, the CDR3 reads TGCAGTGCTAGTAGTCGGGAGGAGGGATACGAGCAGTACTTC.

This clonotype appeared a few times. This sequence joins TRBV29-1 and TRBJ1-2; 7 bases agree with TRBD1. The CDR3 is 15 residues long. J was trimmed by 3 bases and V by 3 bases; bases with no gene match: 10. Germline values: CDR1 SQVTM, CDR2 ANQGSEA. CDR3 coding DNA: TGCAGCGTTGACGGCCGGCCCCAGGGGGACTATGGCTACACCTTC. Amino acids: CSVDGRPQGDYGYTF. The whole variable domain, filled in from reference TRBV29-1 and TRBJ1-2, reads SAVISQKPSRDICQRGTSLTIQCQVDSQVTMMFWYRQQPGQSLTLIATANQGSEATYESGFVIDKFPISRPNLTFSTLTVSNMSPEDSSIYLCSVDGRPQGDYGYTFGSGTRLTVV.

In this sample, this clonotype turned up a few times. This sequence joins TRBV9 and TRBJ2-3; 12 bases map to TRBD2. The V and J ends lost 6 bases and 3 bases, in that order; junction bases with no gene match: 8. CDR1 is SGDLS, CDR2 YYNGEE, per germline. This CDR3 region has 16 residues. The CDR3 loop is CASNTLLAGGTDTQYF. In DNA, the CDR3 is TGTGCCAGCAACACCCTACTAGCGGGGGGTACAGATACGCAGTATTTT.

This clonotype was seen a few times. This could be a read error, since a much larger clone is one nucleotide away. This rearrangement joins TRBV5-1 to TRBJ1-1; unclear D gene. The CDR3 is made up of 14 amino acids. Germline V gene lookup returns CDR1 SGHRS and CDR2 YFSETQ. CDR3 region: CSSSLVSLNTEAFF. CDR3 bases: TGCTCCAGCAGCTTGGTCAGCCTGAACACTGAAGCTTTCTTT.

V and J are TRBV7-2 and TRBJ2-5, with D possibly TRBD1 on 6 matching bases. CDR1 is SGHTA and CDR2 is FQGNSA in the germline V gene. Trimming shortened V by 5 bases and J by 2 bases, and 15 bases separated the two germline ends. This CDR3 region has 15 residues. CDR3 DNA: TGTGCCAGCAGCACACGACAGGCGGTACAAGAGACCCAGTACTTC. Encoded protein: CASSTRQAVQETQYF.

This clonotype was detected only a few times. The chain combines TRBV29-1 with TRBJ1-1; TRBD1 agrees at 7 bases. Germline V gene data show CDR1 as SQVTM and CDR2 as ANQGSEA. J lost 3 bases, V lost 6 bases, and 4 bases had no gene match. This CDR3 has 12 residues. The DNA for the CDR3 is TGCAGCGTCGCTCAGGGGGACACTGAAGCTTTCTTT. It translates to CSVAQGDTEAFF.

This clonotype has just a few counts. The chain couples TRBV11-2 to TRBJ1-1; D not certain. The CDR3 has 12 amino acids. Germline lookup yields CDR1 SGHAT and CDR2 FQNNGV. V shed 6 bases and J shed 8 bases, with 13 bases lying between them. CDR3 sequence: CASSPDRNEAFF. The CDR3 DNA follows: TGTGCCAGCAGTCCCGACCGAAACGAAGCTTTCTTT.

This clonotype appeared a single time. This sequence may be a read error, since a much larger clone differs from it by one base. CDR3 region: CASTPGDSSGPNVLTF. CDR3 sequence (DNA): TGTGCCAGTACCCCGGGGGACAGCTCTGGGCCCAACGTCCTGACTTTC. The chain has TRBV19 and TRBJ2-6; D is perhaps TRBD1 (7 bases). CDR3 length: 16 amino acids. CDR1 is LNHDA and CDR2 is SQIVND in the germline V gene (reference sequence).

This clonotype was found many times. The chain joins TRBV20-1 to TRBJ2-1, with 8 bases aligning to TRBD1. J lost 1 base, V lost 6 bases, and 8 bases had no gene match. Germline V gene data show CDR1 as DFQATT and CDR2 as SNEGSKA (reference sequence). This CDR3 comprises 15 residues. Here the CDR3 DNA reads TGCAGTGCAAAGAGGAACAGGGGGTCCTACAATGAGCAGTTCTTC. Translating gives CSAKRNRGSYNEQFF.

The rearrangement uses TRBV30 and TRBJ2-1; a possible D gene is TRBD2 (6 bases). The CDR3 length is 16 residues. The germline gives CDR1 GTSNPN, CDR2 SVGIG (reference sequence). Trimming took off 4 bases at V and 0 bases at J, with 16 bases between the two ends. The CDR3 protein is CAWKPYGGSSYNEQFF. CDR3 DNA: TGTGCCTGGAAGCCTTACGGGGGAAGCTCCTACAATGAGCAGTTCTTC.